Below, 5 T cell receptor beta chains from the same sample are listed, as sequenced in a study of cytomegalovirus exposure and HLA in healthy donors. The PCR contained 60 Vbeta and 13 Jbeta primers. Here immunoSEQ multiplex PCR was the method, and the copy in TCRdb shows in-frame clones only, minus some. The profile covers some 180,000 clones, with around 80% appearing a single time and roughly 1.4% taken by the ten largest. Sequencing input: PBMCs. The receptors stem from a girl aged 5-17 years in good health and CMV-seropositive.

This chain connects TRBV30 to TRBJ2-1, with TRBD1 identical over 9 bases. Trimming took 3 bases from V and 5 from J; bases not matched to a gene: 2. CDR1 is GTSNPN, CDR2 SVGIG, per germline (reference sequence). The CDR3 contains 13 residues. This CDR3 reads CAWSGQGNNEQFF. The DNA for the CDR3 is TGTGCCTGGAGCGGACAGGGGAACAATGAGCAGTTCTTC.

The chain has TRBV6-5 and TRBJ2-2; 7 bases agree with TRBD1. This CDR3 is 15 amino acids long. V trimming: 4 bases; J trimming: 1 base; junction bases outside the gene matches: 3. CDR1 is MNHEY and CDR2 is SVGAGI in the germline V gene. The CDR3 sequence: CASSFTGVNTGELFF. CDR3 DNA: TGTGCCAGCAGTTTCACAGGGGTGAACACCGGGGAGCTGTTTTTT.

The chain carries TRBV11-2 and TRBJ1-1; TRBD1 aligns across 8 bases. The CDR3 runs 14 residues. The germline V gene encodes CDR1 SGHAT and CDR2 FQNNGV. The V gene end was trimmed by 3 bases and the J gene end by 10 bases; junction bases not matched to a gene: 10. CDR3 bases: TGTGCCAGCAGCTTGGATGTGTTGGGACAGGTAGCTTTCTTT. Translation gives CASSLDVLGQVAFF.

The V and J genes are TRBV29-1 and TRBJ1-1; 9 bases fit TRBD1. V lost 3 bases to trimming and J lost 3 bases; unmatched junction nucleotides: 5. CDR1 and CDR2 from the germline V gene are SQVTM and ANQGSEA. The CDR3 length is 14 residues. CDR3 coding DNA: TGCAGCGTTGAGGGGACAGGGCGGGACACTGAAGCTTTCTTT. Protein sequence: CSVEGTGRDTEAFF.

This clone appeared a few times. The rearrangement joins TRBV13 to TRBJ2-1; perhaps TRBD1 as D (6 bases). V lost 5 bases and J 6 bases, leaving 20 bases between the germline ends. The CDR3 has 16 amino acids. CDR1 and CDR2 (germline): PRHDT, FYEKMQ (reference sequence). In nucleotides, the CDR3 is TGTGCCAGCAGCCATTGGCGGCCTAGAGGGGGCAATGAGCAGTTCTTC. Its protein is CASSHWRPRGGNEQFF.